The rows below give T cell receptor beta chains drawn from one sample of a study of graft-versus-host responses after intestinal transplantation. Sequencing used immunoSEQ multiplex PCR; TCRdb keeps in-frame clones, though not all of them. The sample contains about 50,000 clones, approximately 91% of which appear only once. No antigen has been assigned to these receptors. The material sequenced was unstimulated CD4+ T cells sorted from spleen or lymph node cells, taken before transplant. These receptor sequences come from a human donor who was the organ donor for an intestinal transplant. Both conserved end residues are part of each CDR3. A D gene is named only where the DNA matches it firmly. Not every row has a clone size; where given, it reads once, few, many or a size class.

j_gene: TRBJ1-6; v_gene: TRBV27; d_gene: .; abundance: .; CDR3nt: TGTGCCAGCAGTTTATCGGCTAAAGACGGATCACCCCTCCACTTT; CDR3aa: CASSLSAKDGSPLHF
j_gene: TRBJ1-1; v_gene: TRBV9; d_gene: TRBD1; abundance: .; CDR3nt: TGTGCCAGCAGCGTAGACAGGGGGCACACTGAAGCTTTCTTT; CDR3aa: CASSVDRGHTEAFF
j_gene: TRBJ2-1; v_gene: TRBV4-2; d_gene: .; abundance: once; CDR3nt: TGTGCCAGCAGCCAAGATCTCCCCCTGCGGGACTACAATGAGCAGTTCTTC; CDR3aa: CASSQDLPLRDYNEQFF
j_gene: TRBJ2-7; v_gene: TRBV30; d_gene: TRBD2; abundance: .; CDR3nt: TGTGCCTGGACACTAGCGGGCGGCACCTTGCAGTACTTC; CDR3aa: CAWTLAGGTLQYF
j_gene: TRBJ2-3; v_gene: TRBV7-3; d_gene: TRBD1; abundance: .; CDR3nt: TGTGCCAGCAGCCGGACAGGGAAGGAAGATACGCAGTATTTT; CDR3aa: CASSRTGKEDTQYF
j_gene: TRBJ2-1; v_gene: TRBV7-2; d_gene: TRBD1; abundance: .; CDR3nt: TGTGCCAGCAGCTTAGACCGGGACAGAAAGTACAATGAGCAGTTCTTC; CDR3aa: CASSLDRDRKYNEQFF
j_gene: TRBJ2-3; v_gene: TRBV6-1; d_gene: .; abundance: .; CDR3nt: TGTGCCAGCAGCCGAGAGGGCACAGATACGCAGTATTTT; CDR3aa: CASSREGTDTQYF
j_gene: TRBJ2-7; v_gene: TRBV6-1; d_gene: TRBD1; abundance: .; CDR3nt: TGTGCCGTCCGACAGGGTGGGCCCTACGAGCAGTACTTC; CDR3aa: CAVRQGGPYEQYF
j_gene: TRBJ2-3; v_gene: TRBV9; d_gene: TRBD2; abundance: once; CDR3nt: TGTGCCAGCAGCGTAGGACTAGCGCCAGATACGCAGTATTTT; CDR3aa: CASSVGLAPDTQYF
j_gene: TRBJ2-5; v_gene: TRBV7-8; d_gene: .; abundance: .; CDR3nt: TGTGCCAGCAGCTTAGTGGGGGCAGGGGACCAGACCCAGTACTTC; CDR3aa: CASSLVGAGDQTQYF
j_gene: TRBJ2-3; v_gene: TRBV30; d_gene: .; abundance: .; CDR3nt: TGTGCCTGGAGTGTACGTGGAGGGGATACGCAGTATTTT; CDR3aa: CAWSVRGGDTQYF
j_gene: TRBJ2-7; v_gene: TRBV4-3; d_gene: .; abundance: .; CDR3nt: TGCGCCAGCAGCCAAGACCATTTATACGAGCAGTACTTC; CDR3aa: CASSQDHLYEQYF
j_gene: TRBJ2-6; v_gene: TRBV28; d_gene: .; abundance: .; CDR3nt: TGTGCCAGCAGTTTGGGGTCTAGGGCCAACGTCCTGACTTTC; CDR3aa: CASSLGSRANVLTF
j_gene: TRBJ1-2; v_gene: TRBV5-1; d_gene: .; abundance: .; CDR3nt: TGCGCCAGCAGCTTGGCGGCAAACTATGGCTACACCTTC; CDR3aa: CASSLAANYGYTF
j_gene: TRBJ2-2; v_gene: TRBV9; d_gene: TRBD1; abundance: .; CDR3nt: TGTGCCAGCAGCGTAGGATCCGGGACAGGGCCCTATACGAACACCGGGGAGCTGTTTTTT; CDR3aa: CASSVGSGTGPYTNTGELFF
j_gene: TRBJ2-2; v_gene: TRBV10-3; d_gene: TRBD1; abundance: once; CDR3nt: TGTGCCATCAGTGGGACAGGGAACACCGGGGAGCTGTTTTTT; CDR3aa: CAISGTGNTGELFF
j_gene: TRBJ2-1; v_gene: TRBV6-5; d_gene: .; abundance: .; CDR3nt: TGTGCCAGCAGTTACCGGGCGAGCTCCTACAATGAGCAGTTCTTC; CDR3aa: CASSYRASSYNEQFF
j_gene: TRBJ2-1; v_gene: TRBV2; d_gene: TRBD2; abundance: once; CDR3nt: TGTGCCGGTCAAGGGGACTACCACAATGAGCAGTTCTTC; CDR3aa: CAGQGDYHNEQFF
j_gene: TRBJ2-7; v_gene: TRBV6-6; d_gene: .; abundance: .; CDR3nt: TGTGCCAGCAGTGTTTATCTACATGCTGGCTACGAGCAGTACTTC; CDR3aa: CASSVYLHAGYEQYF
j_gene: TRBJ1-2; v_gene: TRBV28; d_gene: TRBD1; abundance: .; CDR3nt: TGTGCCAGCAGTTTATTAGCTCAGACAGGGGGCAGTGGCTACACCTTC; CDR3aa: CASSLLAQTGGSGYTF
j_gene: TRBJ1-4; v_gene: TRBV7-9; d_gene: TRBD1; abundance: once; CDR3nt: TGTGCCAGCAGCTTAGCGACAGGGGGTAATGAAAAACTGTTTTTT; CDR3aa: CASSLATGGNEKLFF
j_gene: TRBJ1-6; v_gene: TRBV25-1; d_gene: TRBD1; abundance: .; CDR3nt: TGTGCCAGCACCGGGACAGGGGTTTCACCCCTCCACTTT; CDR3aa: CASTGTGVSPLHF
j_gene: TRBJ2-7; v_gene: TRBV2; d_gene: TRBD1; abundance: .; CDR3nt: TGTGCCAGCAGGGACTCGGGACAGGGTGGGTACGAGCAGTACTTC; CDR3aa: CASRDSGQGGYEQYF
j_gene: TRBJ2-7; v_gene: TRBV15; d_gene: TRBD1; abundance: .; CDR3nt: TGTGCCACCAGCAGATCGTTGGGGCCGGGACAGGGCTCCTACGAGCAGTACTTC; CDR3aa: CATSRSLGPGQGSYEQYF
j_gene: TRBJ1-5; v_gene: TRBV30; d_gene: .; abundance: .; CDR3nt: TGTGCCTGGAGTGTTTTAGGGGCGGGGCAGCCCCAGCATTTT; CDR3aa: CAWSVLGAGQPQHF
j_gene: TRBJ1-2; v_gene: TRBV29-1; d_gene: TRBD1; abundance: .; CDR3nt: TGCAGCGCTGGGACAGGGTACTATGGCTACACCTTC; CDR3aa: CSAGTGYYGYTF
j_gene: TRBJ2-5; v_gene: TRBV9; d_gene: TRBD2; abundance: .; CDR3nt: TGTGCCAGCCTTAAACTAGCGGGCGGAGAGACCCAGTACTTC; CDR3aa: CASLKLAGGETQYF
j_gene: TRBJ1-1; v_gene: TRBV27; d_gene: .; abundance: .; CDR3nt: TGTGCCAGCGGGAGGGGCACTGAAGCTTTCTTT; CDR3aa: CASGRGTEAFF
j_gene: TRBJ2-3; v_gene: TRBV9; d_gene: .; abundance: .; CDR3nt: TGTGCCAGCAGCGCCGACCCCTTTGGCGGAGATACGCAGTATTTT; CDR3aa: CASSADPFGGDTQYF
j_gene: TRBJ1-2; v_gene: TRBV7-2; d_gene: .; abundance: .; CDR3nt: TGTGCCAGCAGCTTAGGGAGGTACCCTGGCTACACCTTC; CDR3aa: CASSLGRYPGYTF
j_gene: TRBJ1-4; v_gene: TRBV6-1; d_gene: .; abundance: .; CDR3nt: TGTGCCAGCAGTTATGCAGGAAGGGAAAAACTGTTTTTT; CDR3aa: CASSYAGREKLFF
j_gene: TRBJ2-3; v_gene: TRBV11-2; d_gene: TRBD2; abundance: once; CDR3nt: TGTGCCAGCAGCTTAGAACTAGCGGGAGGGGGTACGCAGTATTTT; CDR3aa: CASSLELAGGGTQYF
j_gene: TRBJ1-6; v_gene: TRBV28; d_gene: .; abundance: .; CDR3nt: TGTGCCAGCAGTTTGTTGTGGGAAGGAGTCCACTTT; CDR3aa: CASSLLWEGVHF
j_gene: TRBJ2-2; v_gene: TRBV27; d_gene: .; abundance: .; CDR3nt: TGTGCCAGCAGTTTGAATGAGAACGGGGAGCTGTTTTTT; CDR3aa: CASSLNENGELFF
j_gene: TRBJ2-5; v_gene: TRBV5-1; d_gene: .; abundance: .; CDR3nt: TGCGCCAGCAGAGGTGGACAAGAGACCCAGTACTTC; CDR3aa: CASRGGQETQYF